These 12 T cell receptor beta chains originate from one sample sequenced in a study of Graves' ophthalmopathy and Graves' hyperthyroidism (dated by TCRdb to the late 2010s). The instrument was an Illumina HiSeq 2000. TCR beta CDR3 regions were amplified from RNA transcripts for repertoire sequencing. The first round of RT-PCR was done with HTBI primers and the Qiagen OneStep RT-PCR kit, and was followed by a second round of multiplex PCR, then size selection and purification. The public reads were run again by TCRdb, first through fastp at Q25 and then through MiXCR, and only productive beta chains were kept. Every CDR3 protein is listed once, alongside the most common genes and DNA of its rows. The sample includes about 620,000 distinct CDR3 sequences, with over 20% observed a single time. Of the sample, approximately 6.9% falls within the top ten clones. Source material: peripheral blood. Source of these receptors: a woman between 18 and 29 years old with stable Graves' hyperthyroidism. Some clones in this sample may be carry-over from other donors' samples. Donor details come from another sample of the same person, matched by shared clones.

This clonotype has only a few counts. The V gene is TRBV12-3 or TRBV12-4, the J gene TRBJ2-7, with 8 positions matching TRBD1. There are 14 residues in the CDR3. V was clipped by 6 bases and J by 5 bases; unmatched bases: 9. Here the CDR3 reads CASSPITQGDEQYF. The CDR3 region has the DNA TGTGCCAGCAGCCCGATCACACAGGGGGACGAGCAGTACTTC.

The chain is built from TRBV12-3 or TRBV12-4 and TRBJ1-5; no firm D call. The CDR3 loop spans 12 amino acids. V was clipped by 0 bases and J by 9 bases, with 6 bases between them. CDR3 region: CASSLAGSPQHF. In DNA, the CDR3 is TGTGCCAGCAGTTTAGCTGGTTCGCCCCAGCATTTT.

This clonotype has ten or more counts. The J gene is TRBJ2-4, the V gene TRBV6-1; TRBD1 matches at 7 bases. Per the germline V gene, CDR1 is MNHNS and CDR2 is SASEGT. The CDR3 runs to 12 residues. J gave up 7 bases and V 5 bases, and 2 bases lay outside the gene matches. CDR3 sequence: CASSWDSNIQYF. The CDR3 DNA follows: TGTGCCAGCAGTTGGGACAGTAACATTCAGTACTTC.

J is TRBJ1-6 and V is TRBV6-5, with D possibly matching TRBD1 (6 bases). The germline V gene encodes CDR1 MNHEY and CDR2 SVGAGI. This CDR3 has 15 residues. Trimming took off 4 bases at V and 14 bases at J, with 21 bases between the two ends. The CDR3, as DNA: TGTGCCAGCAGTTCACGGGACACTTGGATGGCGGCCCTCCACTTT. It specifies CASSSRDTWMAALHF.

This clonotype was observed a handful of times. The J gene is TRBJ2-7, the V gene TRBV12-3 or TRBV12-4, with D hard to call. The CDR3 covers 14 residues. V lost 7 bases to trimming and J lost 1 base, with 14 bases between them. The CDR3 here is CASTPAPRSYEQYF. CDR3 DNA sequence: TGTGCCAGCACCCCAGCCCCGCGATCCTACGAGCAGTACTTC.

Ten or more counts support this clonotype. The chain links TRBV20-1 to TRBJ2-7, with a weak D call TRBD1 (5 bases). Germline CDR1 is DFQATT and CDR2 is SNEGSKA (reference sequence). V was clipped by 2 bases and J by 3 bases, with 11 bases between them. This CDR3 is 13 amino acids long. CDR3 loop: CSARKGVYYEQYF. The DNA of the CDR3 is TGCAGTGCTAGAAAAGGGGTTTACTACGAGCAGTACTTC.

The chain combines TRBV18 with TRBJ2-7; possibly TRBD1 or TRBD2 for D (7 bases each). Germline V gene lookup returns CDR1 KGHSH and CDR2 LQKENI. This CDR3 comprises 16 residues. The V end was cut by 0 bases, the J end by 2 bases, with 14 bases between. The CDR3 spells CASSPPGAGGAYEQYF. In DNA form, the CDR3 reads TGTGCCAGCTCACCACCGGGGGCAGGGGGGGCCTACGAGCAGTACTTC.

This clonotype was seen a few times. V usage is TRBV6-5 and J usage is TRBJ1-2, with D tentatively TRBD1 (6 bases). Germline assignment: CDR1 MNHEY and CDR2 SVGAGI. Deletions cut 2 bases from V and 8 bases from J, with 12 bases between. The CDR3 spans 13 residues. In nucleotides, the CDR3 is TGTGCCAGCAGTTACAATGGGGGCCGGGGCTACACCTTC. Translating it yields CASSYNGGRGYTF.

This clonotype occurred many times. The V gene is TRBV12-3 or TRBV12-4, the J gene TRBJ2-7, with 7 bases that match TRBD2. Trimming removed 7 bases from V and 5 bases from J; junction bases left unmatched: 5. The CDR3 contains 12 residues. CDR3 residues: CASTRDYHEQYF. CDR3 sequence (DNA): TGTGCCAGCACCCGGGACTACCACGAGCAGTACTTC.

The J gene is TRBJ2-7, the V gene TRBV12-3 or TRBV12-4, with D possibly being TRBD1 (6 bases). The CDR3 is 14 residues long. V was clipped by 6 bases and J by 3 bases, with 15 bases between them. DNA of the CDR3: TGTGCCAGCAGCCCCCAACAGGGCTACTACGAGCAGTACTTC. It encodes CASSPQQGYYEQYF.

The rearrangement joins TRBV13 to TRBJ2-7, with D possibly matching TRBD1 (5 bases). The CDR3 runs to 15 residues. Germline V gene sequence: CDR1 PRHDT, CDR2 FYEKMQ (reference sequence). Trimming pared 0 bases from V and 9 bases from J, leaving 18 bases between. The CDR3 DNA reads TGTGCCAGCAGCTTAGGCCCGACAGTGCCGAGGACGCAGTACTTC. Its protein product is CASSLGPTVPRTQYF.

This clonotype occurred many times. The chain is built from TRBV2 and TRBJ1-1, with 9 bases fitting TRBD1. Per germline, CDR1 SNHLY and CDR2 FYNNEI. This CDR3 has 15 amino acids. The V gene end was trimmed by 3 bases and the J gene end by 5 bases; junction bases not matched to a gene: 7. The CDR3 reads CASSDVGQGRTEAFF. For the CDR3, the DNA is TGTGCCAGCAGTGACGTAGGACAGGGGAGAACTGAAGCTTTCTTT.